The clone carrying this T cell receptor beta chain was recorded at least ten times. Its antigen is unknown. This entry is derived from a study of blood T cells in healthy people across ages. Looking at the study overall: Template switching picked up about one barcoded beta molecule for each two T cells. Findings and limits, study-wide: Conclusively comparing naive with antigen-experienced cells was impossible with unsorted PBMCs.

With a J-beta primer mix and a sample-barcoded 5' primer, a second PCR ran about 6 to 11 cycles. Each CDR3 protein gets one entry after TCRdb re-called the 5' RACE reads with MiXCR. The table has 760,000 or so distinct CDR3 sequences, 25% seen once. This sample also belongs to another study, concerning T cells of mothers and their children. This second study notes: All RNA that had been extracted was used for cDNA synthesis at about 1.5 ug per 15 ul.

Source material: blood. The TCR sequence derives from a boy younger than 18 in good health.

As DNA, the CDR3 is TGTGCCAGCAGTTTCCGGACGGGGATGAACACTGAAGCTTTCTTT. Residues: CASSFRTGMNTEAFF. The chain carries TRBV27 and TRBJ1-1; D unresolved. The CDR3 length is 15 residues. Germline CDR1 reads MNHEY; CDR2 reads SMNVEV (reference sequence). Trimming removed 3 bases at V and 0 bases at J, with 11 bases between.